Presented here are 17 T cell receptor beta chains from one specimen sequenced in a study of blood T cell repertoires in COVID-19. Libraries were prepared by immunoSEQ multiplex PCR; TCRdb keeps only in-frame clonotypes and omits some of them. The sample lists around 290,000 clones, under 90% seen once, with 1.7% in the top ten. Sequenced input: PBMCs or T cells enriched from blood (not recorded which). The source is a woman between 40 and 55 years old who had recovered from COVID-19.

The chain has TRBV24-1 and TRBJ1-1, with D unclear. Trimming took off 4 bases at V and 7 bases at J, with 9 bases between the two ends. This CDR3 has 12 amino acids. Germline values: CDR1 KGHDR, CDR2 SFDVKD. CDR3 DNA: TGTGCCACCAGTGACGGCAGACATGAAGCTTTCTTT. It encodes CATSDGRHEAFF.

A remark on this clone: The sample carries other DNA sequences with the same CDR3. The chain combines TRBV18 with TRBJ1-1; maybe TRBD1 (6 bases). V shed 1 base and J shed 1 base, with 7 bases lying between them. CDR3 length equals 14 residues. In germline, CDR1 is KGHSH, CDR2 LQKENI. CDR3 coding DNA: TGTGCCAGCTCACCACAGACAGGGAACACTGAAGCTTTCTTT. Protein: CASSPQTGNTEAFF.

The rearrangement joins TRBV5-1 to TRBJ1-6; 8 bases align to TRBD1. This CDR3 contains 14 residues. Germline CDR1 reads SGHRS; CDR2 reads YFSETQ. V was clipped by 5 bases and J by 7 bases; unmatched bases: 5. The CDR3 coding sequence is TGCGCCAGCAGTTGGGACAGGCAAAATTCACCCCTCCACTTT. Protein: CASSWDRQNSPLHF.

The chain recombines TRBV4-1 with TRBJ1-1, with D perhaps matching TRBD1 (5 bases). Germline-derived CDR1 and CDR2 are MGHRA and YSYEKL. The germline V and J ends were trimmed by 0 bases and 7 bases, with 18 bases remaining between them. CDR3 length: 16 amino acids. CDR3 loop: CASSQDRGPGGVEAFF. The CDR3 DNA is TGCGCCAGCAGCCAAGATCGGGGCCCGGGGGGGGTTGAAGCTTTCTTT.

The V gene is TRBV7-3, the J gene TRBJ2-5, with 9 bases identical to TRBD2. CDR1 and CDR2 from the germline V gene are SGHTA and FQGTGA. V lost 0 bases and J lost 2; bases outside the gene matches: 1. The CDR3 runs to 15 residues. The CDR3 sequence is CASSLTLAGQETQYF. DNA of the CDR3: TGTGCCAGCAGCTTAACGCTAGCGGGGCAAGAGACCCAGTACTTC.

This clone has just one count. This chain links TRBV24-1 with TRBJ2-1; the D gene is possibly TRBD1 (6 bases). Looked up from germline, CDR1 is KGHDR and CDR2 is SFDVKD. The CDR3 totals 16 residues. V lost 3 bases, J lost 5 bases, and 16 bases lay in between. CDR3 residues: CATSDPTGSGNNEQFF. The CDR3 DNA reads TGTGCCACCAGTGATCCTACAGGGTCCGGGAACAATGAGCAGTTCTTC.

The genes are TRBV18 and TRBJ1-2; 7 positions agree with TRBD1. Germline V gene data show CDR1 as KGHSH and CDR2 as LQKENI. The length of the CDR3 is 14 residues. Trimming removed 7 bases from V and 3 bases from J; junction bases left unmatched: 8. In DNA form, the CDR3 reads TGTGCCAGCTGGAAGCCGGGACAGTACTATGGCTACACCTTC. Amino acids: CASWKPGQYYGYTF. The full variable domain, in which reference TRBV18 and TRBJ1-2 provide the parts outside the CDR3, is NAGVMQNPRHLVRRRGQEARLRCSPMKGHSHVYWYRQLPEEGLKFMVYLQKENIIDESGMPKERFSAEFPKEGPSILRIQQVVRGDSAAYFCASWKPGQYYGYTFGSGTRLTVV.

This rearrangement joins TRBV7-8 to TRBJ1-1, with 7 bases lining up with TRBD1. This CDR3 has 14 residues. Germline CDR1 and CDR2: SGHVS and FQNEAQ. J lost 4 bases, V lost 4 bases, and 6 bases had no gene match. The CDR3 is CASSSNRGSTEAFF. The CDR3 DNA reads as TGTGCCAGCAGCTCAAACAGGGGCAGCACTGAAGCTTTCTTT.

V and J are TRBV9 and TRBJ1-3; 8 nucleotides match TRBD1. Germline loops: CDR1 SGDLS, CDR2 YYNGEE. CDR3 size: 15 residues. Unmatched junction bases numbered 7, after V lost 4 bases and J lost 4 bases. In DNA form, the CDR3 reads TGTGCCAGCAGCCCACAGACAGGGGTCGGAAACACCATATATTTT. Translating it yields CASSPQTGVGNTIYF.

The rearrangement links TRBV5-5 to TRBJ1-2, with TRBD1 matching over 8 bases. J was trimmed by 5 bases and V by 0 bases; bases with no gene match: 9. The CDR3 is made up of 16 amino acids. Germline CDR1 and CDR2: SGHKS and YYEKEE (reference sequence). CDR3 amino acids: CASSLASGQVTYGYTF. CDR3 sequence (DNA): TGTGCCAGCAGCTTGGCCTCGGGACAGGTTACGTATGGCTACACCTTC. The entire variable domain, with the rest obtained from reference TRBV5-5 and TRBJ1-2, is as follows: DAGVTQSPTHLIKTRGQQVTLRCSPISGHKSVSWYQQVLGQGPQFIFQYYEKEERGRGNFPDRFSARQFPNYSSELNVNALLLGDSALYLCASSLASGQVTYGYTFGSGTRLTVV.

The V gene is TRBV2, the J gene TRBJ1-5, with a possible D match to TRBD1 (5 bases). CDR3 size: 14 residues. V was trimmed by 5 bases and J by 2 bases, leaving 10 bases between them. Germline V gene sequence: CDR1 SNHLY, CDR2 FYNNEI. This CDR3 is CASSSLQGNQPQHF. The CDR3 DNA follows: TGTGCCAGCAGTTCTCTACAGGGCAATCAGCCCCAGCATTTT.

The chain joins TRBV12-3 or TRBV12-4 to TRBJ1-1, with 7 bases that match TRBD1. Losses at the gene ends were 6 bases for V and 5 bases for J; bases not matched to a gene: 6. This CDR3 is 13 amino acids long. Here the CDR3 DNA reads TGTGCCAGCAGCATCCAGGGGGGAACTGAAGCTTTCTTT. Its translation is CASSIQGGTEAFF.

The V gene is TRBV18, the J gene TRBJ2-3, with 7 positions matching TRBD1. The CDR3 covers 15 residues. The ends lost 4 bases at V and 3 bases at J; junction bases unmatched: 7. Germline-derived CDR1 and CDR2 are KGHSH and LQKENI. In DNA form, the CDR3 reads TGTGCCAGCTCACAACGGGACAGTGAGACAGATACGCAGTATTTT. Translating it yields CASSQRDSETDTQYF.

This clone appeared a single time. This rearrangement joins TRBV7-2 to TRBJ2-7, with D maybe TRBD2 (6 bases). Trimming stripped 5 bases from V and 9 bases from J, with 26 bases between. The CDR3 spans 16 residues. Germline-derived CDR1 and CDR2 are SGHTA and FQGNSA. The DNA for the CDR3 is TGTGCCAGCAGCGCTACGGGACTTGCCTCTACGACTGGGCAGTACTTC. Translating it yields CASSATGLASTTGQYF.

This rearrangement joins TRBV6-2 or TRBV6-3 to TRBJ2-7, with 13 bases identical to TRBD2. The V gene end was trimmed by 5 bases and the J gene end by 3 bases; junction bases not matched to a gene: 7. The CDR3 has 16 amino acids. Germline lookup yields CDR1 MNHEY and CDR2 SVGEGT. The DNA for the CDR3 is TGTGCCAGCAGTGGCTCGGGACTAGCGGGAATCTACGAGCAGTACTTC. Encoded protein: CASSGSGLAGIYEQYF.

This CDR3 reads CASIRLAGLTDTQYF. In nucleotides, the CDR3 is TGTGCCAGCATACGACTAGCGGGGCTCACAGATACGCAGTATTTT. The chain recombines TRBV2 with TRBJ2-3; 11 nucleotides agree with TRBD2. With 7 bases clipped from V and 2 bases from J, the junction kept 5 bases outside the gene matches. CDR3 length: 15 residues. The germline V gene encodes CDR1 SNHLY and CDR2 FYNNEI.

The chain recombines TRBV11-2 with TRBJ1-2; 8 nucleotides line up with TRBD1. CDR3 length: 16 residues. V lost 5 bases, J lost 7 bases, and 15 bases stayed unmatched. Germline loops: CDR1 SGHAT, CDR2 FQNNGV. This CDR3 reads CASSTIRDRRAGGYTF. CDR3 nucleotides: TGTGCCAGCAGCACAATCAGGGACAGGCGTGCCGGTGGCTACACCTTC.